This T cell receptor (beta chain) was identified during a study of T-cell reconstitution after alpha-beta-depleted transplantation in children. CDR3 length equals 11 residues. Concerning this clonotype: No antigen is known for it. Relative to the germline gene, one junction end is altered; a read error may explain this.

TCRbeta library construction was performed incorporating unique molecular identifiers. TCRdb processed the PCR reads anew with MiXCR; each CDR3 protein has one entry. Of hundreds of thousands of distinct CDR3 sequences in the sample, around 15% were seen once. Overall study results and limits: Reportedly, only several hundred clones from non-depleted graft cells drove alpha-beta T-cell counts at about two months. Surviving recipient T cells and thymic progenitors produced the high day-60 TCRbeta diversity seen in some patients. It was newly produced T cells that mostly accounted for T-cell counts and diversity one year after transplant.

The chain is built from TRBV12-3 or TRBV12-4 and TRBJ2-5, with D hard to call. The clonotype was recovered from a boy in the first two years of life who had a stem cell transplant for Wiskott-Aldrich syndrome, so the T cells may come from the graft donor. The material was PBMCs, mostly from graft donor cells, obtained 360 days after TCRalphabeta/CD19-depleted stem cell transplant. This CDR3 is CSSTQGETQYF. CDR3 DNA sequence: TGTTCCAGCACCCAAGGAGAGACCCAGTACTTC.